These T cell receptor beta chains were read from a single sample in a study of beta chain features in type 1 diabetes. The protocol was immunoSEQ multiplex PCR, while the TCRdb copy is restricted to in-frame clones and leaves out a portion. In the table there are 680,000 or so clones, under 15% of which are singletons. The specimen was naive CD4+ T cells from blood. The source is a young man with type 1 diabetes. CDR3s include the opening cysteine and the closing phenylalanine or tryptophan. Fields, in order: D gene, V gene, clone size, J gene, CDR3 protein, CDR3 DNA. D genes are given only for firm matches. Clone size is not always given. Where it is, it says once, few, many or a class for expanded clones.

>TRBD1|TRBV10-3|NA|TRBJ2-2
CATAGTGDTGELFF
TGTGCCACCGCCGGGACAGGGGACACCGGGGAGCTGTTTTTT
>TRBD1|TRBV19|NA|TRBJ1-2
CASSAHPGQGGTLSGYTF
TGTGCCAGTAGTGCTCACCCTGGACAGGGTGGTACGCTCTCCGGCTACACCTTC
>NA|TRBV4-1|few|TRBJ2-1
CASSQIQGGGANEQFF
TGCGCCAGCAGCCAGATACAGGGAGGGGGGGCCAATGAGCAGTTCTTC
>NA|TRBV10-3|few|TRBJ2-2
CAISETVPGNTGELFF
TGTGCCATCAGTGAGACAGTCCCGGGGAACACCGGGGAGCTGTTTTTT
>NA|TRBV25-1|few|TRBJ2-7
CASSEWGFTSIYEQYF
TGTGCCAGCAGTGAATGGGGATTTACTAGTATCTACGAGCAGTACTTC
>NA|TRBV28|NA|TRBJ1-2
CASSLQATYGYTF
TGTGCCAGCAGTTTGCAGGCGACCTATGGCTACACCTTC
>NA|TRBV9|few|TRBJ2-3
CASSKSQADTQYF
TGTGCCAGCAGCAAGTCACAGGCAGATACGCAGTATTTT
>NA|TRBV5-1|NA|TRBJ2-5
CASRGLEREETQYF
TGCGCCAGCAGGGGACTCGAGCGGGAAGAGACCCAGTACTTC
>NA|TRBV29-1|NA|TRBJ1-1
CSVETLNTEAFF
TGCAGCGTTGAAACTCTGAACACTGAAGCTTTCTTT
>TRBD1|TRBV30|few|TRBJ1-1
CAWSTNRGYTEAFF
TGTGCCTGGAGTACGAACAGGGGGTACACTGAAGCTTTCTTT
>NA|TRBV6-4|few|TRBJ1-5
CASSDSHSNQPQHF
TGTGCCAGCAGTGACTCGCATAGCAATCAGCCCCAGCATTTT
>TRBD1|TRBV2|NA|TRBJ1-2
CASREDRVEGYTF
TGTGCCAGCAGGGAGGACAGGGTTGAAGGCTACACCTTC
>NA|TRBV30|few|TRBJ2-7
CAWNPTGGKSSYEQYF
TGTGCCTGGAACCCAACGGGTGGGAAGAGCTCCTACGAGCAGTACTTC
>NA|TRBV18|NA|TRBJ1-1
CASSLLVQDTNTEAFF
TGTGCCAGCTCACTTCTCGTACAGGATACCAACACTGAAGCTTTCTTT
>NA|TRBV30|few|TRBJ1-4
CAWSVSPIGATNEKLFF
TGTGCCTGGAGTGTCAGTCCTATCGGGGCAACTAATGAAAAACTGTTTTTT
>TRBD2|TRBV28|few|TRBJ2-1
CASSLRGLAGNNEQFF
TGTGCCAGCAGTTTAAGGGGACTAGCGGGGAACAATGAGCAGTTCTTC
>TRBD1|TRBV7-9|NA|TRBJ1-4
CAHSVGQDNEKLFF
TGTGCCCATTCGGTGGGACAGGATAATGAAAAACTGTTTTTT
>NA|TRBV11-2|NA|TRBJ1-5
CASSLTENQPQHF
TGTGCCAGCAGCTTGACAGAGAATCAGCCCCAGCATTTT
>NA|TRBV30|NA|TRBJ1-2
CAWSPVYGYTF
TGTGCCTGGAGCCCAGTCTATGGCTACACCTTC
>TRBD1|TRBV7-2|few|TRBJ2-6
CASSAGQGIVLTF
TGTGCCAGCAGCGCGGGACAGGGAATAGTCCTGACTTTC
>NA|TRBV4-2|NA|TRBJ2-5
CASSQGRAEETQYF
TGTGCCAGCAGCCAAGGTCGGGCGGAAGAGACCCAGTACTTC
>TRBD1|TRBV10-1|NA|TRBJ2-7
CASSDDRGDYEQYF
TGCGCCAGCAGCGACGACAGGGGAGACTACGAGCAGTACTTC
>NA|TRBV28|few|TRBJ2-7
CASIDGGNPSYEQYF
TGTGCCAGCATCGATGGAGGAAATCCCTCCTACGAGCAGTACTTC
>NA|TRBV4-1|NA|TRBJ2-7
CASSQPTRAVGQYF
TGCGCCAGCAGCCAGCCAACGCGGGCCGTGGGGCAGTACTTC
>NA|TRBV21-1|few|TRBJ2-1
CASKPQGHNEQFF
TGTGCCAGCAAGCCACAGGGCCACAATGAGCAGTTCTTC
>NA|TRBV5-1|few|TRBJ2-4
CASSLGEAKNIQYF
TGCGCCAGCAGCCTTGGGGAAGCCAAAAACATTCAGTACTTC
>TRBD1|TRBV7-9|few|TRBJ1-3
CASSPEGQSSGNTIYF
TGTGCCAGCAGCCCCGAGGGACAGAGCTCTGGAAACACCATATATTTT
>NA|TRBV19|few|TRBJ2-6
CASSKVRRTGANVLTF
TGTGCCAGTAGTAAAGTGCGGCGTACTGGGGCCAACGTCCTGACTTTC
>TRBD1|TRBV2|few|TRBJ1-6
CASSTRTGGNSPLHF
TGTGCCAGCAGTACAAGGACAGGGGGTAATTCACCCCTCCACTTT
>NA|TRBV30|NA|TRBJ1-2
CAWSDDSIYGYTF
TGTGCCTGGAGTGATGACAGCATCTATGGCTACACCTTC
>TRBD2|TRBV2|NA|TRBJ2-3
CASRQSGTSTDTQYF
TGTGCCAGCAGACAGAGCGGGACGAGCACAGATACGCAGTATTTT
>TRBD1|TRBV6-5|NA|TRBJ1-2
CATKTDRGGYTF
TGTGCCACCAAGACGGACAGGGGTGGCTACACCTTC
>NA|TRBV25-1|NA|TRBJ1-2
CASSDPASGRRYGYTF
TGTGCCAGCAGTGACCCGGCAAGTGGGAGACGTTATGGCTACACCTTC
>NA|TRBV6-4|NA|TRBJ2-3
CASSEQEADTQYF
TGTGCCAGCAGTGAACAGGAAGCAGATACGCAGTATTTT
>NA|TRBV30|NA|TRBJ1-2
CAWRDRPSGGYTF
TGTGCCTGGAGGGACCGACCCAGCGGTGGCTACACCTTC
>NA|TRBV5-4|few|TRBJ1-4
CASSWDTQDEKLFF
TGTGCCAGCAGCTGGGACACACAGGATGAAAAACTGTTTTTT
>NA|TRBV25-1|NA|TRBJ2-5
CASSSPGAQETQYF
TGTGCCAGCAGTTCCCCCGGAGCCCAAGAGACCCAGTACTTC
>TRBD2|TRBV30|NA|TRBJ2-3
CAWSVGGAADTQYF
TGTGCCTGGAGTGTCGGGGGGGCCGCAGATACGCAGTATTTT
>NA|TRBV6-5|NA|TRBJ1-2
CASISSSGGGGYTF
TGTGCCAGCATCTCCTCTTCTGGCGGTGGCGGCTACACCTTC
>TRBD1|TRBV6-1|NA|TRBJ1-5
CASSVEGATGQPQHF
TGTGCCAGCAGTGTCGAGGGGGCGACTGGTCAGCCCCAGCATTTT
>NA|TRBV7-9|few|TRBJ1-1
CASSALTGPNTEAFF
TGTGCCAGCAGCGCGTTGACAGGTCCGAACACTGAAGCTTTCTTT
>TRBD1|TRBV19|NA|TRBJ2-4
CASSPRQGENIQYF
TGTGCCAGTAGTCCCCGACAGGGGGAAAACATTCAGTACTTC
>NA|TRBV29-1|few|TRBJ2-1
CSVRSGPNEQFF
TGCAGCGTCAGGTCCGGCCCAAATGAGCAGTTCTTC
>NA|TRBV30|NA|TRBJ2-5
CAWSGSETQYF
TGTGCCTGGAGTGGGTCCGAGACCCAGTACTTC
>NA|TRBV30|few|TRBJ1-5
CAWSSSSNQPQHF
TGTGCCTGGAGCTCCTCTAGCAATCAGCCCCAGCATTTT
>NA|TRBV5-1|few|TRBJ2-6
CASSQQYSGANVLTF
TGCGCCAGCAGCCAACAGTACTCTGGGGCCAACGTCCTGACTTTC
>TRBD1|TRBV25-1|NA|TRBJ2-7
CASKDRVSSGQYF
TGTGCCAGCAAGGACAGGGTTAGTAGCGGGCAGTACTTC
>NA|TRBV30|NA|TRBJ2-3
CAWSTPPATDTQYF
TGTGCCTGGAGTACCCCCCCTGCCACAGATACGCAGTATTTT
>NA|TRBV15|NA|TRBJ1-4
CATSRVRHLNEKLFF
TGTGCCACCAGCAGAGTCCGTCACCTTAATGAAAAACTGTTTTTT
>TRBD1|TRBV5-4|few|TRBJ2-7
CASSLDRGSYEQYF
TGTGCCAGCAGCCTGGACAGGGGCTCCTACGAGCAGTACTTC
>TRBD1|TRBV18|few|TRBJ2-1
CASSPFLSGTGSYNEQFF
TGTGCCAGCTCACCATTCCTTTCCGGGACAGGGTCCTACAATGAGCAGTTCTTC
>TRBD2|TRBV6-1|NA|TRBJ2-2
CASRGLRIRPRELFF
TGTGCCAGCAGGGGACTAAGAATCCGTCCCCGGGAGCTGTTTTTT
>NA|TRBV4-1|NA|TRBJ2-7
CASSQRGNSYEQYF
TGCGCCAGCAGCCAGAGGGGGAACTCCTACGAGCAGTACTTC
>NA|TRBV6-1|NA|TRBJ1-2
CASSRSNYGYTF
TGTGCCAGCAGTCGTTCTAACTATGGCTACACCTTC